The 14 T cell receptor beta chains below were found in one sample sequenced in a study of blood T cell repertoires in COVID-19 (dated by TCRdb to between 2020 and 2021). To prepare the library, the immunoSEQ multiplex PCR assay was applied. As stored in TCRdb, this immuneACCESS dataset retains in-frame rearrangements with V and J assigned. A fraction of the clones does not appear; measured against another copy, unresolved V genes explain less than half of the discrepancy, and the remainder lacks a known reason. This sample is represented by more than 110,000 clones; about 88% of them were singletons. The ten biggest clones cover more than 5% of the sample. The sample comprised peripheral blood. The receptor source for this set is a human donor in a cohort sampled during active COVID-19.

This chain uses TRBV25-1 with TRBJ2-7, with D perhaps TRBD1 (6 bases). The CDR3 is made up of 15 amino acids. Germline V gives CDR1 MGHDK, CDR2 SYGVNS. V was trimmed by 3 bases and J by 5 bases, leaving 17 bases between them. CDR3 residues: CASSDSSGTMNEQYF. CDR3 nucleotides: TGTGCCAGCAGTGACAGCTCCGGGACAATGAACGAGCAGTACTTC.

The gene calls are TRBV10-1 and TRBJ2-7; D possibly corresponds to TRBD2 (5 bases). Germline V lookup: CDR1 WNHNN, CDR2 SYGVQD (reference sequence). The CDR3 has 13 amino acids. Trimming removed 2 bases from V and 7 bases from J, with 12 bases in between. The CDR3 region has the DNA TGCGCCAGCAGTGAGAAGGTTACGGGGGAGCAGTACTTC. It codes for CASSEKVTGEQYF.

This rearrangement joins TRBV27 to TRBJ2-5; TRBD2 aligns across 7 bases. The V and J ends lost 6 bases and 2 bases, in that order; junction bases with no gene match: 12. There are 16 residues in the CDR3. Germline CDR1 MNHEY, CDR2 SMNVEV (reference sequence). CDR3 DNA: TGTGCCAGCAGCGGTCGGGGCGGGGGAGCGCAAGAGACCCAGTACTTC. The encoded protein is CASSGRGGGAQETQYF.

This clone was seen only a few times. The J gene is TRBJ1-2, the V gene TRBV6-6, with D hard to call. V lost 2 bases to trimming and J lost 6 bases, with 16 bases between them. The CDR3 is 15 residues long. CDR1 MNHNY and CDR2 SVGAGI come from the germline V gene (reference sequence). CDR3 residues: CASSYVPGSCNGYTF. CDR3 nucleotides: TGTGCCAGCAGTTACGTGCCAGGCTCCTGCAATGGCTACACCTTC.

This clone was picked up one time. The V gene is TRBV27, the J gene TRBJ1-1, with 11 bases fitting TRBD1. V lost 5 bases and J lost 0; bases outside the gene matches: 11. Germline CDR1 is MNHEY and CDR2 is SMNVEV (reference sequence). This CDR3 comprises 18 residues. The CDR3 DNA reads TGTGCCAGCAGTCCTCCTCCGGGACAGGGGGAACTGAACACTGAAGCTTTCTTT. Amino acid sequence: CASSPPPGQGELNTEAFF.

This chain uses TRBV3-1 (or the pseudogene TRBV3-2) with TRBJ2-7; 7 nucleotides align to TRBD1. Per the germline V gene, CDR1 is LGHDT and CDR2 is YNNKEL (reference sequence). J lost 2 bases, V lost 4 bases, and 5 bases had no gene match. This CDR3 spans 14 amino acids. The CDR3 loop is CASSLWDRPYEQYF. The DNA of the CDR3 is TGTGCCAGCAGCCTCTGGGACAGACCCTACGAGCAGTACTTC.

This clone appeared once. The chain combines TRBV6-6 with TRBJ1-2; D remains ambiguous. V gave up 6 bases and J gave up 3 bases, with 14 bases separating them. Germline CDR1 reads MNHNY; CDR2 reads SVGAGI (reference sequence). There are 14 residues in the CDR3. The DNA for the CDR3 is TGTGCCAGCAGGGCCCGCGTGGGCCACTATGGCTACACCTTC. This encodes CASRARVGHYGYTF.

The chain has TRBV7-2 and TRBJ2-1; perhaps TRBD2 as D (6 bases). V was cut by 1 base and J by 3 bases, with 10 bases left in between. The germline V gene encodes CDR1 SGHTA and CDR2 FQGNSA. The CDR3 sequence is 15 residues long. CDR3 amino acids: CASSLVASDYNEQFF. CDR3 sequence (DNA): TGTGCCAGCAGCTTAGTGGCTAGCGACTACAATGAGCAGTTCTTC.

This clone showed up just once. V gene TRBV10-3 combines with J gene TRBJ2-3, with 14 bases that match TRBD2. CDR1 is ENHRY and CDR2 is SYGVKD in the germline V gene. This CDR3 is 15 amino acids long. V was pared by 10 bases and J by 1 base, with 4 bases of the junction left unmatched. CDR3: CASRGLAGGTDTQYF. CDR3 bases: TGTGCCAGTCGGGGACTAGCGGGAGGCACAGATACGCAGTATTTT.

The CDR3 here is CASSQDGLAGVSGELFF. The CDR3 DNA follows: TGTGCCAGCAGCCAAGACGGTCTAGCGGGAGTTTCCGGGGAGCTGTTTTTT. The chain combines TRBV14 with TRBJ2-2; TRBD2 aligns across 10 bases. Germline-derived CDR1 and CDR2 are SGHDN and FVKESK. J lost 6 bases, V lost 0 bases, and 7 bases had no gene match. This CDR3 spans 17 amino acids.

This chain uses TRBV4-1 with TRBJ2-5; 9 bases line up with TRBD1. V lost 2 bases to trimming and J lost 4 bases; unmatched junction nucleotides: 5. Looked up from germline, CDR1 is MGHRA and CDR2 is YSYEKL. The CDR3 has 15 residues. CDR3 sequence reads: CASSQHRTGAETQYF. The CDR3 DNA follows: TGCGCCAGCAGCCAACATCGGACAGGGGCAGAGACCCAGTACTTC.

The chain employs TRBV2 and TRBJ1-6; D is possibly TRBD1 (5 bases). V dropped 7 bases and J dropped 0 bases, with 10 bases sitting between them. The germline CDR1 and CDR2 sequences are SNHLY and FYNNEI. This CDR3 spans 15 amino acids. CDR3 sequence (DNA): TGTGCCAGCATATCAACAGGCTCCTATAATTCACCCCTCCACTTT. Translation gives CASISTGSYNSPLHF. The full variable domain, in which reference TRBV2 and TRBJ1-6 provide the parts outside the CDR3, is EPEVTQTPSHQVTQMGQEVILRCVPISNHLYFYWYRQILGQKVEFLVSFYNNEISEKSEIFDDQFSVERPDGSNFTLKIRSTKLEDSAMYFCASISTGSYNSPLHFGNGTRLTVT.

The CDR3 loop is CASSPGLAGAVKTQYF. CDR3 sequence (DNA): TGTGCCAGCAGCCCCGGACTAGCGGGGGCCGTTAAGACCCAGTACTTC. This chain joins TRBV5-4 and TRBJ2-5, with 13 bases lining up with TRBD2. CDR1 is SGHNT, CDR2 YYREEE, per germline (reference sequence). The CDR3 is made up of 16 amino acids. The V and J ends lost 4 bases and 6 bases, in that order; junction bases with no gene match: 9.

The rearrangement joins TRBV2 to TRBJ1-6, with unresolved D. In germline, CDR1 is SNHLY, CDR2 FYNNEI. The CDR3 length is 12 residues. Between the trimmed V and J ends, which lost 6 bases and 7 bases, there was a span of 7 bases. The CDR3 bases are TGTGCCAGCAGACAGACGAATTCACCCCTCCACTTT. Residues: CASRQTNSPLHF.